This TCR beta chain derives from a study of early T cells in non-severe SARS-CoV-2 infection (dated by TCRdb to about 2021). A note on the overall study: Bulk RNA from unsorted whole blood was used for TCR sequencing, so alpha and beta chains could not be paired.

The investigation overall reported the following: Matching against VDJdb was skewed toward anti-spike CD8 responses, likely underestimated virus-specific expansions, and missed private and CD4 specificities.

Reading the germline V gene gives CDR1 SQVTM and CDR2 ANQGSEA. V and J are trimmed by 5 bases and 0 bases, and the gene matches miss 15 bases of the junction. The cysteine opens and the phenylalanine closes a CDR3 of 17 amino acids. Only the CDR3 DNA stays, 51 bases, in frame from base 1. This clonotype was recorded many times. The clone's antigen remains unknown. The record has no base qualities; no much larger clone is one base away. Receptor libraries were prepared by 5' RACE. Sequencing used a NextSeq 500. Unique molecular identifiers were attached to individual cDNA molecules in the TCR library protocol so that sequencing error and PCR bias could be corrected. TCR alpha and beta chains were both sequenced, and the abundances of alpha and beta sequences in each sample were closely correlated with each other. The paper's data handling went like this. Decombinator V4 was used to annotate the V gene, J gene and CDR3 of the TCR sequences. Expanded TCRs were defined as changing significantly between any two time points under a Poisson model with p below 0.0001. TCR abundances were normalised to the total number of TCRs sequenced per sample and were expressed as counts per million. TRAV1-2 paired with TRAJ12, TRAJ20 or TRAJ33 defined MAIT TCRs, while TRAV10 paired with TRAJ18 defined iNKT TCRs. VDJdb, accessed 1 November 2021, was searched for CMV, EBV and SARS-CoV-2 annotated TCRs, with TCRs annotated for multiple antigens excluded. The public sequencing data were trimmed at Q25 with fastp and processed into clonotypes with MiXCR by TCRdb, which kept only in-frame beta chains. Rows merge per CDR3 protein into single entries with the most common DNA and genes. The V and J calls and clone size are TCRdb's, not the authors'. The sample data list approximately 60,000 distinct CDR3 sequences, and approximately 13% of these were observed just once. The ten largest clones represent approximately 1.3% of the sample.

The study was a case-control design nested within a healthcare worker cohort in London, UK, with weekly nasopharyngeal swab PCR tests and blood sampling. Healthcare workers were enrolled in the week of the UK lockdown, from 23 to 31 March 2020, and were followed every week for up to roughly 16 weeks. This receptor chain uses TRBV29-1 and TRBJ1-1, with TRBD1 matching 7 junction bases. The TCR comes from an adult who was a healthcare worker with PCR-confirmed SARS-CoV-2 infection or an uninfected control (not recorded which). The specimen was whole blood. Read as DNA, the sequence is TGCAGCGTTCCTACAGGGGTAGGAATTGGGCTGAACACTGAAGCTTTCTTT. Protein translation: CSVPTGVGIGLNTEAFF.